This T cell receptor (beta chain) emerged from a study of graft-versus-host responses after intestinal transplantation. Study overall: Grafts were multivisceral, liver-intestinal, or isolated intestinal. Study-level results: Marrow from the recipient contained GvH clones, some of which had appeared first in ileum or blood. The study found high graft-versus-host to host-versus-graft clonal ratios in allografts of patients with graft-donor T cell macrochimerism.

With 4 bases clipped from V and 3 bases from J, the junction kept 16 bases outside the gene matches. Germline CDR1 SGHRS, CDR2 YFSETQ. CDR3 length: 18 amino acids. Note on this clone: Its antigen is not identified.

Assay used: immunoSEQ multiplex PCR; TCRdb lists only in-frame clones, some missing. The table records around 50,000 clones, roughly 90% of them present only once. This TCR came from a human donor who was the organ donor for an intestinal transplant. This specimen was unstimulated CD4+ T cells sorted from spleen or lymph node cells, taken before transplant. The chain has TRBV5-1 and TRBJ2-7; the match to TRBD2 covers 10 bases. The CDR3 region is CASSAPVGSSGRIYEQYF. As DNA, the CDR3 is TGCGCCAGCAGCGCGCCGGTGGGTTCTAGCGGGAGAATCTACGAGCAGTACTTC. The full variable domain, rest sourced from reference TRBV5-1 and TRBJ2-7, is KAGVTQTPRYLIKTRGQQVTLSCSPISGHRSVSWYQQTPGQGLQFLFEYFSETQRNKGNFPGRFSGRQFSNSRSEMNVSTLELGDSALYLCASSAPVGSSGRIYEQYFGPGTRLTVT.